This entry lists 26 T cell receptor beta chains sequenced from one sample in a study of early T cells in non-severe SARS-CoV-2 infection. TCRdb re-called the 5' RACE reads through MiXCR, storing one row per CDR3 protein. Altogether about 55,000 distinct CDR3 sequences are present, more than 13% being singletons, with the ten largest covering less than 12%. This specimen was whole blood, taken at baseline. The source is an adult who was a healthcare worker with PCR-confirmed SARS-CoV-2 infection or an uninfected control (not recorded which).

Many counts were recorded for this clonotype. The chain uses TRBV5-4 and TRBJ1-6; D remains ambiguous. Between the trimmed V and J ends, which lost 4 bases and 9 bases, there was a span of 20 bases. The CDR3 is 16 amino acids. CDR1 SGHNT and CDR2 YYREEE come from the germline V gene (reference sequence). CDR3 loop: CASSPGSLWGSSPLHF. CDR3 coding DNA: TGTGCCAGCAGCCCCGGCAGCCTGTGGGGTAGTTCACCCCTCCACTTT.

The V gene is TRBV19, the J gene TRBJ2-2, with 8 bases aligning to TRBD1. The length of the CDR3 is 16 residues. V shed 5 bases, J shed 9 bases, and the junction held 14 bases outside the gene matches. Germline V lookup: CDR1 LNHDA, CDR2 SQIVND (reference sequence). The CDR3 DNA reads TGTGCCAGTAGTCCCCTTCCCCAGGGGGCGTTCAGGGAGCTGTTTTTT. Protein product: CASSPLPQGAFRELFF. The full variable domain, with the rest looked up from reference TRBV19 and TRBJ2-2, is DGGITQSPKYLFRKEGQNVTLSCEQNLNHDAMYWYRQDPGQGLRLIYYSQIVNDFQKGDIAEGYSVSREKKESFPLTVTSAQKNPTAFYLCASSPLPQGAFRELFFGEGSRLTVL.

This clonotype was detected a few times. V usage is TRBV15 and J usage is TRBJ1-2; D possibly corresponds to TRBD1 (5 bases). Trimming took off 3 bases at V and 6 bases at J, with 11 bases between the two ends. The CDR3 extends over 13 amino acids. Germline CDR1 is LNHNV and CDR2 is YYDKDF (reference sequence). The CDR3 coding sequence is TGTGCCACCAGCAGGGGGCCGTCCGATGGCTACACCTTC. Protein: CATSRGPSDGYTF. Full variable domain (rest looked up from reference TRBV15 and TRBJ1-2): DAMVIQNPRYQVTQFGKPVTLSCSQTLNHNVMYWYQQKSSQAPKLLFHYYDKDFNNEADTPDNFQSRRPNTSFCFLDIRSPGLGDTAMYLCATSRGPSDGYTFGSGTRLTVV.

This clonotype occurred a few times. The rearrangement uses TRBV5-1 and TRBJ2-7; the match to TRBD1 covers 10 bases. The CDR3 length is 17 residues. Trimming at V came to 4 bases and at J to 5 bases, leaving 15 bases not matched to a gene. Germline CDR1 and CDR2: SGHRS and YFSETQ. The CDR3 region is CASSHSRRDRGLNEQYF. CDR3 coding DNA: TGCGCCAGCAGCCACTCGCGCCGGGACAGGGGATTGAACGAGCAGTACTTC.

In this sample, this clonotype turned up a few times. The genes are TRBV7-6 and TRBJ2-1; 11 positions agree with TRBD2. This CDR3 spans 15 amino acids. In germline, CDR1 is SGHVS, CDR2 FNYEAQ. J gave up 6 bases and V 6 bases, and 7 bases lay outside the gene matches. CDR3 sequence reads: CASSFLAGGTNEQFF. The CDR3 nucleotides are TGTGCCAGCAGTTTCCTAGCGGGGGGTACCAATGAGCAGTTCTTC.

This clonotype was counted between two and nine times. The rearrangement joins TRBV5-5 to TRBJ1-1; no clear D. Germline CDR1 is SGHKS and CDR2 is YYEKEE (reference sequence). V lost 4 bases to trimming and J lost 5 bases, with 9 bases between them. The CDR3 has 12 residues. The CDR3 coding sequence is TGTGCCAGCAGCACCCCACTAACTGAAGCTTTCTTT. It encodes CASSTPLTEAFF.

This clonotype appeared many times. The rearrangement uses TRBV5-6 and TRBJ1-1; 8 bases map to TRBD1. The CDR3 has 15 residues. Per germline, CDR1 SGHDT and CDR2 YYEEEE. With 5 bases clipped from V and 1 base from J, the junction kept 7 bases outside the gene matches. The DNA for the CDR3 is TGTGCCAGCAGTCCCCGACAGGGGAGGAACACTGAAGCTTTCTTT. Its translation is CASSPRQGRNTEAFF.

In this sample, this clonotype turned up a few times. The chain is built from TRBV20-1 and TRBJ2-5; TRBD2 agrees at 13 bases. With V trimmed by 5 bases and J by 5 bases, 5 bases remained unmatched. CDR3 length: 14 residues. Germline CDR1 is DFQATT and CDR2 is SNEGSKA (reference sequence). The chain's CDR3 is CSAGLAGVLETQYF. The CDR3, as DNA: TGCAGTGCTGGACTAGCGGGGGTCTTGGAGACCCAGTACTTC.

This clonotype was picked up a small number of times. The chain recombines TRBV7-9 with TRBJ2-3, with a tentative D call TRBD2 (6 bases). V lost 8 bases to trimming and J lost 0 bases, with 18 bases between them. Germline V gene sequence: CDR1 SEHNR, CDR2 FQNEAQ (reference sequence). This CDR3 is 16 amino acids long. CDR3 protein: CASESLSGSSTDTQYF. The CDR3 DNA reads as TGTGCCAGCGAATCTCTTAGCGGCTCTAGCACAGATACGCAGTATTTT.

The V gene is TRBV6-5, the J gene TRBJ2-5, with no clear D. CDR1 and CDR2 (germline): MNHEY, SVGAGI. V was clipped by 0 bases and J by 7 bases, with 15 bases between them. The CDR3 is 15 amino acids. The CDR3 region is CASSYSMVLRGTQYF. DNA for the CDR3: TGTGCCAGCAGTTACTCGATGGTTCTACGCGGGACCCAGTACTTC.

CDR3 loop: CASKQSTNEKLFF. The CDR3, as DNA: TGTGCCAGCAAACAATCAACTAATGAAAAACTGTTTTTT. The V call is TRBV28, the J call TRBJ1-4; D ambiguous. There are 13 residues in the CDR3. Germline V CDR1 and CDR2: MDHEN, SYDVKM. Trimming removed 7 bases at V and 0 bases at J, with 6 bases between.

The genes are TRBV20-1 and TRBJ1-6, with a weak D call TRBD1 (6 bases). This CDR3 spans 13 amino acids. Germline loops: CDR1 DFQATT, CDR2 SNEGSKA (reference sequence). Trimming stripped 7 bases from V and 10 bases from J, with 17 bases between. The CDR3 loop is CSVYRVTASPLHF. The CDR3, as DNA: TGCAGTGTGTACAGGGTTACGGCCTCACCCCTCCACTTT.

This clonotype showed up just a few times. The chain joins TRBV7-9 to TRBJ2-1; D unclear. The CDR3 loop spans 14 amino acids. Germline loops: CDR1 SEHNR, CDR2 FQNEAQ (reference sequence). V lost 5 bases and J lost 6, with 14 bases in between. CDR3 protein: CASSPPGQSNEQFF. In nucleotides, the CDR3 is TGTGCCAGCAGCCCACCCGGGCAGTCCAATGAGCAGTTCTTC.

CDR3 residues: CASPVGGPNTGELFF. CDR3 DNA: TGTGCCAGCCCAGTCGGGGGACCGAACACCGGGGAGCTGTTTTTT. This sequence joins TRBV6-1 and TRBJ2-2; D perhaps matches TRBD2 (6 bases). V lost 8 bases, J lost 0 bases, and 13 bases lay in between. This CDR3 has 15 residues. Germline V CDR1 and CDR2: MNHNS, SASEGT.

The chain joins TRBV28 to TRBJ2-3; D not certain. The CDR3 is 14 amino acids. Trimming left V 3 bases short and J 1 base short, with 8 bases between. Germline lookup yields CDR1 MDHEN and CDR2 SYDVKM. CDR3 region: CASSFLLGTDTQYF. The CDR3 bases are TGTGCCAGCAGTTTTCTTTTGGGCACAGATACGCAGTATTTT.

This clonotype was seen only a few times. The chain combines TRBV11-3 with TRBJ2-7; TRBD2 is a possible D gene (6 bases). Germline V gives CDR1 SGHNT, CDR2 YENEEA. The CDR3 spans 13 residues. Trimming took 0 bases from V and 7 from J, leaving 10 bases between them. CDR3 coding DNA: TGTGCCAGCAGCTTAGATCCGGCGGGAGAGCAGTACTTC. Protein: CASSLDPAGEQYF.

This clonotype was observed a few times. The V gene is TRBV7-2, the J gene TRBJ2-7; D not certain. The ends were cut back, 5 bases at V and 3 bases at J, with 11 bases in the middle. CDR1 is SGHTA and CDR2 is FQGNSA in the germline V gene. This CDR3 contains 13 residues. CDR3 in amino acids: CASSTRNFYEQYF. CDR3 coding DNA: TGTGCCAGCAGCACCCGGAATTTCTACGAGCAGTACTTC.

The chain links TRBV21-1 to TRBJ2-7; the DNA was not used to check the table's D call, TRBD1. TRBV21-1 counts as a pseudogene. The CDR3 is 14 residues long. The CDR3 region is CASSPWGRGYEQYF. CDR3 bases: TGTGCCAGCAGCCCCTGGGGACGGGGCTACGAGCAGTACTTC.

The genes are TRBV30 and TRBJ2-5; TRBD2 might be the D (7 bases). In germline, CDR1 is GTSNPN, CDR2 SVGIG (reference sequence). The V end lost 1 base, the J end lost 4 bases, and 13 bases lay between the germline ends. The CDR3 runs to 14 residues. DNA of the CDR3: TGTGCCTGGAGTGACGGGGGGCCTCCAGAGACCCAGTACTTC. As protein: CAWSDGGPPETQYF.

This clonotype occurred a few times. The rearrangement links TRBV6-5 to TRBJ2-7; 8 positions match TRBD1. V was pared by 5 bases and J by 3 bases, with 12 bases of the junction left unmatched. The CDR3 runs to 16 residues. Germline CDR1 and CDR2: MNHEY and SVGAGI. CDR3 sequence reads: CASSLRPQGAVYEQYF. As DNA, the CDR3 is TGTGCCAGCAGTCTACGACCGCAGGGGGCCGTCTACGAGCAGTACTTC.

This clonotype was counted many times. The J gene is TRBJ1-1, the V gene TRBV6-1; D might be TRBD1 (5 bases). Germline V gene sequence: CDR1 MNHNS, CDR2 SASEGT. V was shortened by 3 bases and J by 0 bases, with 11 bases between the two germline ends. The CDR3 totals 15 residues. The CDR3 is CASSEGELLNTEAFF. CDR3 DNA sequence: TGTGCCAGCAGTGAGGGGGAACTCCTGAACACTGAAGCTTTCTTT.

V usage is TRBV7-9 and J usage is TRBJ2-7; D remains unclear. Germline lookup yields CDR1 SEHNR and CDR2 FQNEAQ (reference sequence). Trimming took off 5 bases at V and 2 bases at J, with 16 bases between the two ends. This CDR3 has 15 residues. The CDR3 reads CASSPSPTVAYEQYF. DNA of the CDR3: TGTGCCAGCAGCCCCTCCCCCACCGTCGCCTACGAGCAGTACTTC.

This clonotype appeared a few times. This sequence joins TRBV7-9 and TRBJ2-7; TRBD2 matches at 9 bases. The length of the CDR3 is 16 residues. CDR1 is SEHNR, CDR2 FQNEAQ, per germline (reference sequence). The V gene end was trimmed by 1 base and the J gene end by 7 bases; junction bases not matched to a gene: 11. The CDR3 nucleotides read TGTGCCAGCAGCTTAGGCGGGGGGGCCCCGGCGGGTGAGCAGTACTTC. Translating it yields CASSLGGGAPAGEQYF.

This sequence joins TRBV15 and TRBJ1-1, with D hard to call. Germline assignment: CDR1 LNHNV and CDR2 YYDKDF (reference sequence). The V and J ends lost 0 bases and 8 bases respectively, with 10 bases between them. There are 13 residues in the CDR3. This CDR3 reads CATSRDQEDEAFF. The CDR3 nucleotides are TGTGCCACCAGCAGAGATCAAGAGGACGAAGCTTTCTTT.

The chain employs TRBV20-1 and TRBJ2-1; 13 bases map to TRBD2. V lost 1 base to trimming and J lost 10 bases; unmatched junction nucleotides: 4. The length of the CDR3 is 14 residues. Per germline, CDR1 DFQATT and CDR2 SNEGSKA (reference sequence). This CDR3 reads CSARVTSGRNEQFF. CDR3 bases: TGCAGTGCTAGAGTGACTAGCGGGAGGAACGAGCAGTTCTTC.

This clonotype came up a few times. The J gene is TRBJ2-1, the V gene TRBV20-1; no firm D call. Trimming stripped 2 bases from V and 3 bases from J, with 11 bases between. CDR3 length: 14 residues. The germline V gene has CDR1 DFQATT and CDR2 SNEGSKA (reference sequence). CDR3 region: CSARTASGYNEQFF. Written as DNA, the CDR3 is TGCAGTGCTAGAACGGCAAGTGGCTACAATGAGCAGTTCTTC.